This T cell receptor beta chain was documented in a study of blood T cell repertoires in COVID-19. Study-wide context: Samples came from the United States, Italy and Spain, spanning acute and convalescent COVID-19. PBMCs, B-cell-depleted T cells, or T cells were the source of the cDNA or gDNA that made up the material.

The V gene lost 3 bases and the J gene lost 4 bases, with 3 bases spanning the gap. The CDR3 runs 11 residues. Study processing details: Reference gene primer amplification yielded estimated nucleated cell counts. Sequenced by immunoSEQ multiplex PCR; TCRdb stores in-frame clones only, minus some. For V, J and clone size, that table is used; D and trimming come from the DNA. The sample lists 85,000 to 100,000 clones, 60% to 85% seen once, with around a sixth in the top ten. The chain links TRBV12-3 or TRBV12-4 to TRBJ1-2; D gene uncertain. The specimen sequenced was peripheral blood. The TCR comes from a woman older than 75 with active or convalescent COVID-19. The CDR3 DNA reads TGTGCCAGCAGTTTTCTCTATGGCTACACCTTC. This sequence encodes CASSFLYGYTF.